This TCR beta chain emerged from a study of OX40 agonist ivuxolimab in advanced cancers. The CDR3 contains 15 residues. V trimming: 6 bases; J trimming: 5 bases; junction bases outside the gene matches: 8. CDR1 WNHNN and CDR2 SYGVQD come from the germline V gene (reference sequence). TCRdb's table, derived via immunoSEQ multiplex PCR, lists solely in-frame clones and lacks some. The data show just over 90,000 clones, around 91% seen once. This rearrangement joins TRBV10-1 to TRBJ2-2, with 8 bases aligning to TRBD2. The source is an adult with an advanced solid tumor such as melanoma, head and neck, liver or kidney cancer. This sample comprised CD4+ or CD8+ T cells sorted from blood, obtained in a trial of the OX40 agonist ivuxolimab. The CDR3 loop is CASSHGLAPTGELFF. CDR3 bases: TGCGCCAGCAGCCACGGACTAGCCCCAACCGGGGAGCTGTTTTTT.